This TCR beta chain was profiled in a study of beta chain features in type 1 diabetes. The CDR3 has 15 residues. Trimming stripped 6 bases from V and 0 bases from J, with 9 bases between. The germline CDR1 and CDR2 sequences are ENHRY and SYGVKD. This clone was recorded at least ten times. Investigators reverse transcribed all isolated RNA, so they sequenced expressed TCRB transcripts. Profiled with immunoSEQ multiplex PCR; TCRdb holds only in-frame clones, not every one. The table includes nearly 350,000 clones, 6.5% to 10% detected once. The chain links TRBV10-3 to TRBJ2-6, with no clear D. This TCR derives from a woman younger than 30 in good health. Material for sequencing was central memory CD4+ T cells from blood. The CDR3 is CAISYSSSGANVLTF. CDR3 DNA: TGTGCCATCAGCTACTCAAGCTCTGGGGCCAACGTCCTGACTTTC.